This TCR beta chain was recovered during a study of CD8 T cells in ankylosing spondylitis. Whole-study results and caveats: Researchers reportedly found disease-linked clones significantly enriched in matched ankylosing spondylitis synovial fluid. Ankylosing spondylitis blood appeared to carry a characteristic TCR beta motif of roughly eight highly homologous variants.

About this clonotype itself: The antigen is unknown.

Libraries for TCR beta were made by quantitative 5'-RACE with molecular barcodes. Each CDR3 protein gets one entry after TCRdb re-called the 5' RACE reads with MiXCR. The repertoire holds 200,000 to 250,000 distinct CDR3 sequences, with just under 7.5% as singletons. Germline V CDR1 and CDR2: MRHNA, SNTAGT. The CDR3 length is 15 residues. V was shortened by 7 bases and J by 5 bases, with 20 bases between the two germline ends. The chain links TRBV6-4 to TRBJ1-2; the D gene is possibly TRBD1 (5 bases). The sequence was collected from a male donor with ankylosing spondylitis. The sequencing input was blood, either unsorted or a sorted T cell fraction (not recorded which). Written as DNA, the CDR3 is TGTGCCAGCAAACCCCACAGGAATACTGGGTATGGCTACACCTTC. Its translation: CASKPHRNTGYGYTF.